This T cell receptor beta chain was documented in a study of regulatory and conventional T cells in RAG deficiency. Data came from immunoSEQ multiplex PCR; TCRdb stores just in-frame clones and leaves some out. This table holds 25,000 to 35,000 clones, about 90% found once. Points from the study as a whole: RAG-deficient patients showed markedly lower Shannon entropy and higher Simpson indices than control T-cell subsets. Omenn patients showed >75% Treg-Tconv overlap and shorter CDR3 lengths. Compared with controls, unique Treg TCR beta sequences dropped about 110-fold in Omenn syndrome and CID/AS.

Details on this clone: Its antigen is not known.

The sample was also linked to a second study, of regulatory T cells. As that report states: The PCR used 52 TRBV and 13 TRBJ primers.

The sequencing input was CD8+ T cells sorted from blood. This TCR was recovered from a human donor in good health.

The CDR3 DNA sequence: TGTGCCAGCAGCTTGAACAGGGGGCATGGAGGCTACACCTTC. This gives the protein CASSLNRGHGGYTF. The rearrangement links TRBV5-6 to TRBJ1-2, with TRBD1 matching over 9 bases. The CDR3 is 14 residues long. Germline CDR1 SGHDT, CDR2 YYEEEE. V was clipped by 1 base and J by 8 bases; unmatched bases: 6. The full variable domain, rest sourced from reference TRBV5-6 and TRBJ1-2, is DAGVTQSPTHLIKTRGQQVTLRCSPKSGHDTVSWYQQALGQGPQFIFQYYEEEERQRGNFPDRFSGHQFPNYSSELNVNALLLGDSALYLCASSLNRGHGGYTFGSGTRLTVV.